The clone carrying this TCR beta chain came up a few times. V was trimmed by 10 bases and J by 5 bases, leaving 17 bases between them. Germline CDR1 ENHRY, CDR2 SYGVKD. The length of the CDR3 is 13 residues. This record belongs to a study of T cells of healthy individuals. TCRdb redid the calling of the 5' RACE reads with MiXCR, one entry per CDR3 protein. The repertoire holds under 70,000 distinct CDR3 sequences, roughly 14% seen once, with 15% to 20% in the top ten. This sequence joins TRBV10-3 and TRBJ1-1; D perhaps matches TRBD1 (6 bases). The receptor was isolated from a human donor in good health. The CDR3: CASLRQERTEAFF. The CDR3, as DNA: TGTGCCAGCTTAAGACAGGAACGGACTGAAGCTTTCTTT.